This T cell receptor (beta chain) stems from a study of technical replicates of blood from several donors. The CDR3 consists of 14 residues. Germline V gene data show CDR1 as LNHDA and CDR2 as SQIVND (reference sequence). The germline V and J ends were trimmed by 7 bases and 11 bases, with 21 bases remaining between them. Generated by immunoSEQ multiplex PCR, the TCRdb table keeps only in-frame clones and is missing some. Altogether more than 60,000 clones are present, 80% to 90% being singletons, with the ten largest covering around 5.2%. Sequencing used PBMCs. The chain links TRBV19 to TRBJ1-5, with TRBD1 as a possible D gene (6 bases). This TCR was recovered from a human donor in good health. Some clones in this sample may be carry-over from other donors' samples. CDR3 sequence reads: CASKPGTQVMSQHF. Written as DNA, the CDR3 is TGTGCCAGTAAGCCCGGGACACAGGTTATGTCCCAGCATTTT.